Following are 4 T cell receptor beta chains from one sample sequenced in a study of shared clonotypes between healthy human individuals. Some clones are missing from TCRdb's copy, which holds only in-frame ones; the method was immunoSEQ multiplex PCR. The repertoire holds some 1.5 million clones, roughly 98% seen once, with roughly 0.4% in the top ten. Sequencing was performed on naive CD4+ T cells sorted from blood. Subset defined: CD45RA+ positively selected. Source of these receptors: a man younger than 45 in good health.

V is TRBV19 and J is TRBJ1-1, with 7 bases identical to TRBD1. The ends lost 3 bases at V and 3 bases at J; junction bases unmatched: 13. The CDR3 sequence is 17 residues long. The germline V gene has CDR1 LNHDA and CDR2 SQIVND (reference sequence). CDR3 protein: CASSISDRVNRDTEAFF. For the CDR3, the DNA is TGTGCCAGTAGTATCTCTGACAGGGTAAACAGAGACACTGAAGCTTTCTTT.

CDR3 loop: CASSQVWGFGTEAFF. The DNA for the CDR3 is TGTGCCAGCAGCCAAGTATGGGGGTTTGGCACTGAAGCTTTCTTT. V is TRBV14 and J is TRBJ1-1, with D possibly being TRBD1 (5 bases). The germline V gene encodes CDR1 SGHDN and CDR2 FVKESK. The V end lost 1 base, the J end lost 4 bases, and 13 bases lay between the germline ends. The CDR3 is 15 residues long.

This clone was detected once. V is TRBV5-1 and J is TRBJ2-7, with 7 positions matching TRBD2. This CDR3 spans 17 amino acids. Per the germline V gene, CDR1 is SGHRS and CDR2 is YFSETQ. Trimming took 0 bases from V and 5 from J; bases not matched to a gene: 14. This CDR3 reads CASSLGRGDSGPDEQYF. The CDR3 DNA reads TGCGCCAGCAGCTTGGGACGAGGGGATAGCGGGCCCGACGAGCAGTACTTC.

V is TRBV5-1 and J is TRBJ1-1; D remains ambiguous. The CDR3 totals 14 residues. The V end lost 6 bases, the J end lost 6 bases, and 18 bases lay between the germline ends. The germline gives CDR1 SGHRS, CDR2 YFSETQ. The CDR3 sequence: CASTTPGSRAEAFF. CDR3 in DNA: TGCGCCAGCACTACCCCGGGTTCACGGGCTGAAGCTTTCTTT.